This TCR beta chain was captured by sequencing in a study of OX40 agonist ivuxolimab in advanced cancers. Study information: Ivuxolimab, an antibody that agonizes OX40 (CD134), was administered to the patients. Eligibility admitted prior anti-PD-1, anti-PD-L1 or anti-CTLA-4 therapy; 30% to 40% had some.

Peripheral blood came from all dose cohorts at three timepoints. The protocol was immunoSEQ multiplex PCR, while the TCRdb copy is restricted to in-frame clones and leaves out a portion. The sample carries 36,000 or so clones, approximately 79% recorded once. Study conclusions and caveats: Expanded clones were, on average, more numerous in CD8+ T cells than in CD4+.

In this sample, this clone turned up once. Its antigen is not identified. The CDR3 runs to 14 residues. The V and J ends lost 2 bases and 4 bases respectively, with 11 bases between them. In germline, CDR1 is GTSNPN, CDR2 SVGIG (reference sequence). The specimen comprised CD4+ or CD8+ T cells sorted from blood, sampled in a trial of the OX40 agonist ivuxolimab. The V and J genes are TRBV30 and TRBJ2-2; the D is unclear. The TCR sequence derives from an adult with an advanced solid tumor such as melanoma, head and neck, liver or kidney cancer. This chain's CDR3 is CAWSTLLGTGELFF. CDR3 bases: TGTGCCTGGAGTACCCTCTTGGGCACCGGGGAGCTGTTTTTT.